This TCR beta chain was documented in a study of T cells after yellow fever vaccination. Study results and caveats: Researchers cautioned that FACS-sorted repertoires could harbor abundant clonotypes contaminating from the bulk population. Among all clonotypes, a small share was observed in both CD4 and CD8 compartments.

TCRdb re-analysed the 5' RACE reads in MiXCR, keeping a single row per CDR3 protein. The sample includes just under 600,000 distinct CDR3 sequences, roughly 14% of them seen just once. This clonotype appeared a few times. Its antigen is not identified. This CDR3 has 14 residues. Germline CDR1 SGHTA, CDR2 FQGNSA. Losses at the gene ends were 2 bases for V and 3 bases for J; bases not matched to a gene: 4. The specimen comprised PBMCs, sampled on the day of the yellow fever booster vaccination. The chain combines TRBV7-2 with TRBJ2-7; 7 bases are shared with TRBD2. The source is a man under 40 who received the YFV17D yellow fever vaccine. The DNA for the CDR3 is TGTGCCAGCAGCTTATTAGCTAGCGGCTACGAGCAGTACTTC. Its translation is CASSLLASGYEQYF. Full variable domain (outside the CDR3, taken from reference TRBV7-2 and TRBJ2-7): GAGVSQSPSNKVTEKGKDVELRCDPISGHTALYWYRQSLGQGLEFLIYFQGNSAPDKSGLPSDRFSAERTGGSVSTLTIQRTQQEDSAVYLCASSLLASGYEQYFGPGTRLTVT.